The rows below give T cell receptor beta chains drawn from one sample of a study of shared clonotypes between healthy human individuals. Produced via immunoSEQ multiplex PCR; TCRdb's table is partial and in-frame only. The table has some 2 million clones, 85% to 95% seen once. The specimen was naive CD8+ T cells sorted from blood. The receptors shown here come from a man between 18 and 35 years old in good health. Both conserved end residues are part of each CDR3. Fields, in order: V gene, CDR3 protein.

>TRBV6-6
CASINGGSIEKLFF
>TRBV7-9
CASSRDANEKLFF
>TRBV5-6
CASSWAGKEDGGTQYF
>TRBV18
CASSPFKQGTDTQYF
>TRBV9
CASSVGEGTAEFNEKLFF
>TRBV7-3
CASSTEPGTTDTQYF
>TRBV14
CASSPFGNSPLHF
>TRBV4-1
CASSQGILTGRNTEAFF
>TRBV19
CASRIRDWDSNQPQHF
>TRBV30
CAWSSLGATNEKLFF
>TRBV7-9
CASSSGVYGYTF
>TRBV11-2
CASSLHRGFQADQPQHF
>TRBV27
CASRELGNEQFF
>TRBV19
CASWTANTGELFF
>TRBV30
CAWSVLNTDTQYF
>TRBV2
CASSEVPGTGSGEQYF
>TRBV10-3
CAISDRLPYGYTF
>TRBV13
CASSLQGVGRNTIYF
>TRBV5-4
CASSTGEEQFF
>TRBV18
CASSEVTVDNEQFF
>TRBV28
CASSSSPGIRANEKLFF
>TRBV4-1
CAGTGGSGANVLTF
>TRBV27
CASSYTGTGIYGYTF
>TRBV7-9
CASSFQDRGLPYEQYF
>TRBV7-9
CASRWGAPSTDTQYF
>TRBV5-6
CASSSGTSWAGANVLTF
>TRBV7-9
CASSLTAATGDGVIF
>TRBV7-8
CASSFSYGGLAEETQYF
>TRBV7-8
CASSLVFLPVLAGHETQYF
>TRBV9
CASSVEGGPLTGELFF
>TRBV4-1
CASSLKLDPGTRSTEAFF
>TRBV2
CCQHQENSEAFF
>TRBV9
CASSATGDTQYF
>TRBV7-8
CASSLVPPPQASSYEQYF
>TRBV4-3
CASSQDPSGHYNEQFF
>TRBV30
CAWSVTTNTGELFF
>TRBV27
CASHPTGSYEQYF
>TRBV9
CASSPGRTSYEQYF
>TRBV28
CASSTRTSGVTEYF
>TRBV7-3
CASSLDGNYNEQFF
>TRBV4-1
CASSQEWGLSNQPQHF
>TRBV23-1
CASSRTEEQYF
>TRBV10-2
CASSGKDRGFFEYF
>TRBV7-2
CASSLRLVSSYEQYF
>TRBV29-1
CSVEDGRYTF
>TRBV7-9
CASSWTGGSTNEKLFF
>TRBV13
CASSLVSGGNGYTF
>TRBV27
CASSSAPGTGGHQPQHF
>TRBV9
CASSVGGGIGELFF
>TRBV5-1
CASSLAPVSGNTIYF
>TRBV4-1
CASSLRGTYNEQFF
>TRBV6-1
CASSVLAETSTDTQYF
>TRBV6-5
CASSPSLGDEQYF